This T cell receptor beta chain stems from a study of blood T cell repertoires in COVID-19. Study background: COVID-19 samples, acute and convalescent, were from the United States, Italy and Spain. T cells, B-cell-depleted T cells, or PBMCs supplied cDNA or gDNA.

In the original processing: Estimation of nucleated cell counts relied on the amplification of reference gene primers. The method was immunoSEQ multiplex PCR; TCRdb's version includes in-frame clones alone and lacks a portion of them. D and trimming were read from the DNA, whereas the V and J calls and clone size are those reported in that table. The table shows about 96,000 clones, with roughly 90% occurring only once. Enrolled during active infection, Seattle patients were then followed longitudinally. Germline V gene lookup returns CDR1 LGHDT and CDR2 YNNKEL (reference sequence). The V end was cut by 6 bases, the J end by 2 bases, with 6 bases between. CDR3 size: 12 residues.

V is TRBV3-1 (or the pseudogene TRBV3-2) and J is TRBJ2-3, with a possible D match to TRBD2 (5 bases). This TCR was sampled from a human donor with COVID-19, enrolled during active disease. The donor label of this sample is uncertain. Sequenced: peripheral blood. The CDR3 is CASSRDTDTQYF. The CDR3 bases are TGTGCCAGCAGTCGGGACACAGATACGCAGTATTTT.